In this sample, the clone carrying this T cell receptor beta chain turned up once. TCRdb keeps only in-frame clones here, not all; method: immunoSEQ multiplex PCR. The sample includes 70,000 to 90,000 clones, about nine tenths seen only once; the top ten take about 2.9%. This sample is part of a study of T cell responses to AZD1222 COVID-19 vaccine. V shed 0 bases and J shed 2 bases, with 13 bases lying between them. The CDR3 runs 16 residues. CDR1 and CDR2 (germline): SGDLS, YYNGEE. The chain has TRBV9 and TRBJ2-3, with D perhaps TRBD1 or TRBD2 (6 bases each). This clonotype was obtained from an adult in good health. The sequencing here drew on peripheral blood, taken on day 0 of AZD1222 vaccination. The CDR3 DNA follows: TGTGCCAGCAGCGTAGAAGGGGGGCGCTCCACAGATACGCAGTATTTT. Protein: CASSVEGGRSTDTQYF. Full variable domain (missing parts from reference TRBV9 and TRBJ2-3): DSGVTQTPKHLITATGQRVTLRCSPRSGDLSVYWYQQSLDQGLQFLIQYYNGEERAKGNILERFSAQQFPDLHSELNLSSLELGDSALYFCASSVEGGRSTDTQYFGPGTRLTVL.